Listed below are T cell receptor beta chains from one sample, sequenced in a study of memory CD4+ T cells and cytomegalovirus serostatus. This table comes from immunoSEQ multiplex PCR, and its TCRdb copy is limited to in-frame clones, with some not included. The table has tens of thousands of clones, approximately 81% seen once; the top ten hold 0.9% to 1.5%. The specimen sequenced was memory CD4+ T cells from blood. These receptors were collected from an adult in good health and CMV-seropositive. Both conserved end residues are trimmed from each CDR3. Where a row states a size, it is once, few, many or the class of an expanded clone; other rows omit it.

clone_size | v_call | cdr3_aa
few | TRBV2 | ASRPPGSYSYNSPLH
- | TRBV15 | ATSRGSTYNEQF
- | TRBV18 | ASSGTASYEQY
- | TRBV5-6 | ASSQFPFRYEQY
- | TRBV28 | ATEDSTDTQY
- | TRBV18 | ASSRQGVEPGANVLT
few | TRBV29-1 | SVPGGRVGGYT
- | TRBV5-1 | ASSLLTGGYEQY
- | TRBV27 | ASSSPFEDTQY
- | TRBV7-9 | ASSLLGANEAF
few | TRBV5-1 | ASSWRGSGANVLT
few | TRBV11-1 | ASSTGTGPYNEQF
once | TRBV5-1 | ASSLTGANEKLF
once | TRBV29-1 | SVVRGPAGGEQY
- | TRBV6-5 | ASRRQGEREQY
- | TRBV5-1 | ASTSLPGGNTEAF
many | TRBV5-1 | ASSLTGASGGYT
- | TRBV5-1 | ASSLGGGATNEKLF
- | TRBV7-9 | ASSPNIGQGAAPNEQF
- | TRBV7-2 | ASSIDGGGYT
- | TRBV7-2 | ASSLGGRQPQH
- | TRBV2 | ASSENSDNEQF
- | TRBV6-5 | ASSYSGGGAGETQY
- | TRBV6-6 | ASSLDRNTEAF
once | TRBV5-1 | ASSLVFPRRPLNTGELF
- | TRBV19 | ASSIGQPFSGNTIY
- | TRBV5-6 | ASSWSGRRAVMNTEAF
- | TRBV4-1 | ASSQDRGREPYEQY
- | TRBV29-1 | SVGLGADSGYT
- | TRBV2 | ASRKETSTDTQY
few | TRBV29-1 | SVARRRDQPQH
few | TRBV5-8 | ASSLGQPFSETQY
- | TRBV6-6 | ASTRPDLYEQY
few | TRBV5-4 | ASSPGGIQETQY
- | TRBV7-8 | ASSSPGEGQPQH
- | TRBV5-1 | ASSLGTVVGEKLF
- | TRBV28 | ASSPGTEAF
few | TRBV7-9 | ASSLGGRETQY
- | TRBV2 | ASRSGYSNQPQH
- | TRBV7-2 | ASSSSSYQPQH
- | TRBV6-5 | ASSSEGLNTGELF
once | TRBV18 | ASSSFRDSSGNTIY
- | TRBV27 | ASSPLTGFSYEQY
few | TRBV2 | ASSDRDRGPNGYT
- | TRBV7-8 | ASSRESSGVTDTQY
- | TRBV5-1 | ASSITGEDEKLF
- | TRBV11-2 | ASSPIAGADTGELF
- | TRBV28 | ASSPPGENTGELF
- | TRBV5-1 | ASSSRGRGTEAF
- | TRBV6-5 | ASSYSGVDGYT
- | TRBV6-1 | ASIPWAGDGYT
- | TRBV7-2 | ASSPRLGELF
- | TRBV7-8 | ASSSLAGLAVQETQY